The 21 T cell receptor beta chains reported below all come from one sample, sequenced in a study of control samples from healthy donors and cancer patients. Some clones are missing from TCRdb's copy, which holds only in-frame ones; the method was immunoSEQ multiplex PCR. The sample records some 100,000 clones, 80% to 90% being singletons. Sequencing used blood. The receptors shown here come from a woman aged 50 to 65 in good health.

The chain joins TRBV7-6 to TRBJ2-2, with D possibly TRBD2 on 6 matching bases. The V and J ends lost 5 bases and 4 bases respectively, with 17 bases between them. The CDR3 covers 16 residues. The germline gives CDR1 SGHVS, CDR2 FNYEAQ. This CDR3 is CASSQNRDSLTGELFF. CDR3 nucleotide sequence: TGTGCCAGCAGCCAGAACCGGGACTCACTCACCGGGGAGCTGTTTTTT.

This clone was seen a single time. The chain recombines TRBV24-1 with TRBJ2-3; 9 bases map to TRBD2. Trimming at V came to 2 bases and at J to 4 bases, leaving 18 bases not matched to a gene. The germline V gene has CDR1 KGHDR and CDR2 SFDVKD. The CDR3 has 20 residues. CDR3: CATSDSPYRRGGRVPDTQYF. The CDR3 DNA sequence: TGTGCCACCAGTGATTCCCCCTATAGGCGCGGCGGGAGGGTACCAGATACGCAGTATTTT.

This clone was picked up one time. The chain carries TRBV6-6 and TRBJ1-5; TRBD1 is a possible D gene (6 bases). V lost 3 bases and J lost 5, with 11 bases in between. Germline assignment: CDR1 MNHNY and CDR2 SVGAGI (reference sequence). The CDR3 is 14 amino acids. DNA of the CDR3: TGTGCCAGCAGTTATCTTTCAGGGGATCAGCCCCAGCATTTT. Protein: CASSYLSGDQPQHF.

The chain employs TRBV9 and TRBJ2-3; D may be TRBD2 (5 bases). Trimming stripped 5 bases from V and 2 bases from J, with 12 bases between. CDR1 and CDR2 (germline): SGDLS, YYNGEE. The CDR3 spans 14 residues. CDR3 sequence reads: CASRGASNTDTQYF. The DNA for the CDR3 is TGTGCCAGCAGGGGAGCGAGTAACACAGATACGCAGTATTTT.

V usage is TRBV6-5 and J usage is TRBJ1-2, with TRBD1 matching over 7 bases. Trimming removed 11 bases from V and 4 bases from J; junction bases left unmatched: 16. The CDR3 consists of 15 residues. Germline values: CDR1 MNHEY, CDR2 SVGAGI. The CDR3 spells CAGKMTGNDGYGYTF. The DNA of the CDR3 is TGTGCCGGCAAAATGACAGGGAATGATGGCTATGGCTACACCTTC.

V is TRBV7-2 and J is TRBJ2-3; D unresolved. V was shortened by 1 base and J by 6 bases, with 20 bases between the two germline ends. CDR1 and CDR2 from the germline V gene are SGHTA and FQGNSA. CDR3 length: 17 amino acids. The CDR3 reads CASSLGSRLDPPDTQYF. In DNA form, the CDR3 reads TGTGCCAGCAGCTTAGGATCGCGCCTTGATCCCCCTGATACGCAGTATTTT.

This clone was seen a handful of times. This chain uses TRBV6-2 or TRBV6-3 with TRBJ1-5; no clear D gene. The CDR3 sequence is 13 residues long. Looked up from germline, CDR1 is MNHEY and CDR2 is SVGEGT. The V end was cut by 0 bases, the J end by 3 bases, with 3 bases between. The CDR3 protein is CASSYSNNQPQHF. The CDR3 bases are TGTGCCAGCAGTTACTCGAACAATCAGCCCCAGCATTTT.

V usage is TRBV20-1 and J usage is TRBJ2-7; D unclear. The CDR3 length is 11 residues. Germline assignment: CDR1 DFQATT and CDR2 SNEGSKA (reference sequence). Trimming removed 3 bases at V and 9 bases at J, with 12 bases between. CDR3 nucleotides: TGCAGTGCTAGCGGCCGCATGGGGCAGTACGTC. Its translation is CSASGRMGQYV.

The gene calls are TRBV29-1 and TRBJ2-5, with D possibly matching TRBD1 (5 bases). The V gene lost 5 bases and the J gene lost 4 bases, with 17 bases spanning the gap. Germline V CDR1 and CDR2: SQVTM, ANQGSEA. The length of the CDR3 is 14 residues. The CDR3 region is CSVSGQGVGETQYF. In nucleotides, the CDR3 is TGCAGCGTTTCTGGGCAGGGTGTTGGAGAGACCCAGTACTTC.

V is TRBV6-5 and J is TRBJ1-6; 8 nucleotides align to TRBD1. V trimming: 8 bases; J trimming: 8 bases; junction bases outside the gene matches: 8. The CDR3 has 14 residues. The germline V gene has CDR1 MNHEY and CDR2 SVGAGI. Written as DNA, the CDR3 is TGTGCCAGCCGACCGACAGGGGCCTATTCACCCCTCCACTTT. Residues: CASRPTGAYSPLHF.

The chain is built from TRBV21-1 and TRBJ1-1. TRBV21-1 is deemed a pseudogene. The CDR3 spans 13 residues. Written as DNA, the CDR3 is TGTGCCAGCATCCTACCCCCCAACACTGAAGCTTTCTTT. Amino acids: CASILPPNTEAFF.

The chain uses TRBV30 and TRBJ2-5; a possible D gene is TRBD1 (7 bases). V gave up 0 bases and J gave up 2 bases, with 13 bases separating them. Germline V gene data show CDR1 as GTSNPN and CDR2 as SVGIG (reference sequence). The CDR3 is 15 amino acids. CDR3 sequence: CAWSVQGRPQETQYF. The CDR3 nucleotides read TGTGCCTGGAGTGTACAGGGGAGGCCGCAAGAGACCCAGTACTTC.

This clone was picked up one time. As DNA, the CDR3 is TGTGCCAGCAGCTTAGATATCGAGGCCGGGGAGCTGTTTTTT. It codes for CASSLDIEAGELFF. The chain recombines TRBV7-2 with TRBJ2-2, with D unclear. The germline V and J ends were trimmed by 1 base and 6 bases, with 9 bases remaining between them. From germline, CDR1 is SGHTA and CDR2 FQGNSA. The CDR3 contains 14 residues.

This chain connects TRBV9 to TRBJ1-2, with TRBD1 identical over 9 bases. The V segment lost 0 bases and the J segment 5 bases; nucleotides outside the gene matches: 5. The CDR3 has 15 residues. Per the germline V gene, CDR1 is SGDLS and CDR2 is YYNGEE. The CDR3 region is CASSVGLGQGYGYTF. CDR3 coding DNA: TGTGCCAGCAGCGTAGGGCTGGGACAGGGATATGGCTACACCTTC.

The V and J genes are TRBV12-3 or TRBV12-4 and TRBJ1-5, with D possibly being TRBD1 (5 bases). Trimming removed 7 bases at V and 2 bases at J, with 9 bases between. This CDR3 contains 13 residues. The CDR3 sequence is CASTRGGNQPQHF. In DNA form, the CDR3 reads TGTGCCAGCACCCGGGGGGGCAATCAGCCCCAGCATTTT.

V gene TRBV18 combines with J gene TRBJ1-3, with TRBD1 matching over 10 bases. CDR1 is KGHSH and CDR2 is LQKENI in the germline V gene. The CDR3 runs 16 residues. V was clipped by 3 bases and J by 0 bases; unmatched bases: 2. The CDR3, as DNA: TGTGCCAGCTCACCCGGGACAGGGGACTCTGGAAACACCATATATTTT. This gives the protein CASSPGTGDSGNTIYF.

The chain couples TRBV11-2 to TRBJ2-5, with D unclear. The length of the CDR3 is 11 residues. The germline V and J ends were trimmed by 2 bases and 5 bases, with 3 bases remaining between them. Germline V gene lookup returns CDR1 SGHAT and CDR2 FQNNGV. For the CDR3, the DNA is TGTGCCAGCAGCTTAACGGAGACCCAGTACTTC. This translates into CASSLTETQYF.

The CDR3 DNA reads TGTGCCAGCAGTTCGACAGTCACCTACGAGCAGTACTTC. Its translation is CASSSTVTYEQYF. V and J are TRBV27 and TRBJ2-7; weak D call: TRBD1 (5 bases). The V gene's germline CDR1 is MNHEY and CDR2 SMNVEV (reference sequence). V was pared by 4 bases and J by 2 bases, with 9 bases between. The CDR3 has 13 amino acids.

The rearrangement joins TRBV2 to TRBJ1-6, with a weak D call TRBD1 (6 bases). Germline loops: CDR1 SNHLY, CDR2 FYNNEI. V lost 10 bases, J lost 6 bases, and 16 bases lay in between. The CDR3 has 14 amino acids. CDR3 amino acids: CATRSQGTNSPLHF. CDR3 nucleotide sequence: TGTGCCACCAGATCCCAGGGGACTAATTCACCCCTCCACTTT.

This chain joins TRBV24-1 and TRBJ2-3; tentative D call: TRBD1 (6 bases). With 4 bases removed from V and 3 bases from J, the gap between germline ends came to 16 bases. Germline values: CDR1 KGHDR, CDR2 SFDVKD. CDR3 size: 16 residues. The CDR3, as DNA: TGTGCCACCAGTGACCCCAAACAGGGTTTGACAGATACGCAGTATTTT. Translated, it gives CATSDPKQGLTDTQYF.

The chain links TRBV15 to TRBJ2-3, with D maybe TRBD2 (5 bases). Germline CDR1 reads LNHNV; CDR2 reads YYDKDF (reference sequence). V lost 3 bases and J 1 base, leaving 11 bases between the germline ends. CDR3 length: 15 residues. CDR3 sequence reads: CATSSPWGGTDTQYF. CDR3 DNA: TGTGCCACCAGCAGTCCTTGGGGAGGCACAGATACGCAGTATTTT.